The 7 T cell receptor beta chains in this list originate from one sample, sequenced in a study of blood T cell repertoires in COVID-19. Libraries were prepared by immunoSEQ multiplex PCR; TCRdb keeps only in-frame clonotypes and omits some of them. This table has about 100,000 clones, more than 90% appearing once. The source material was peripheral blood. The receptors originated from a woman aged 45 to 65 with COVID-19, enrolled during active disease.

The J gene is TRBJ1-4, the V gene TRBV19; 7 nucleotides match TRBD1. Germline V gene data show CDR1 as LNHDA and CDR2 as SQIVND (reference sequence). This CDR3 has 14 amino acids. V lost 7 bases, J lost 8 bases, and 10 bases stayed unmatched. CDR3 residues: CASKPRRTGEKLFF. Here the CDR3 DNA reads TGTGCCAGTAAGCCCCGAAGGACAGGAGAAAAACTGTTTTTT.

The V call is TRBV6-4, the J call TRBJ1-1; D is ambiguous. This CDR3 comprises 15 residues. Germline V CDR1 and CDR2: MRHNA, SNTAGT. Trimming took off 3 bases at V and 1 base at J, with 12 bases between the two ends. The CDR3 DNA sequence: TGTGCCAGCAGTGAATGGGGAGGAGGGAACACTGAAGCTTTCTTT. Amino acid sequence: CASSEWGGGNTEAFF.

The chain carries TRBV7-2 and TRBJ2-3; possible D gene TRBD2, 5 bases. The CDR3 consists of 15 residues. CDR1 is SGHTA and CDR2 is FQGNSA in the germline V gene. Trimming left V 1 base short and J 2 bases short, with 10 bases between. CDR3 nucleotides: TGTGCCAGCAGCTTAGAGAGCGGCGCCACAGATACGCAGTATTTT. This translates into CASSLESGATDTQYF.

V usage is TRBV5-1 and J usage is TRBJ1-1, with D tentatively TRBD1 (5 bases). The CDR3 covers 13 residues. Trimming removed 4 bases from V and 0 bases from J, with 7 bases in between. CDR1 is SGHRS and CDR2 is YFSETQ in the germline V gene. CDR3 in amino acids: CASSRTLNTEAFF. CDR3 DNA sequence: TGCGCCAGCAGCCGGACACTGAACACTGAAGCTTTCTTT.

This chain links TRBV28 with TRBJ1-2; D gene unclear. V lost 10 bases and J lost 0, with 18 bases in between. Germline CDR1 is MDHEN and CDR2 is SYDVKM. This CDR3 has 15 amino acids. CDR3 region: CATPVSREANYGYTF. In DNA form, the CDR3 reads TGTGCCACCCCGGTGTCGCGGGAAGCTAACTATGGCTACACCTTC.

The chain recombines TRBV4-1 with TRBJ1-5; D gene ambiguous. The CDR3 has 15 residues. Germline values: CDR1 MGHRA, CDR2 YSYEKL. Trimming took 4 bases from V and 0 from J, leaving 10 bases between them. The CDR3 bases are TGCGCCAGCAGCCTTCAGGTGGATAGCAATCAGCCCCAGCATTTT. This codes for CASSLQVDSNQPQHF.

CDR3 sequence: CAWRSTYTGELFF. The CDR3 region has the DNA TGTGCCTGGAGATCGACATACACCGGGGAGCTGTTTTTT. The chain carries TRBV30 and TRBJ2-2; no definite D call. Deletions cut 3 bases from V and 3 bases from J, with 8 bases between. Germline V gene data show CDR1 as GTSNPN and CDR2 as SVGIG (reference sequence). The CDR3 sequence is 13 residues long.